What follows are 32 T cell receptor beta chains derived from one specimen sequenced in a study of T cell changes during pregnancy in multiple sclerosis. Profiling relied on immunoSEQ multiplex PCR, and the TCRdb table lists in-frame clones only, not all of them. The table includes over 90,000 clones, 90% detected once. Sequencing was performed on peripheral blood, taken in the second trimester of pregnancy. These receptors all stem from a female donor in good health, enrolled as a control in a pregnancy study.

Only one count was recorded for this clone. This sequence joins TRBV19 and TRBJ2-1, with 7 positions matching TRBD2. Trimming removed 8 bases from V and 4 bases from J; junction bases left unmatched: 11. CDR3 length equals 15 residues. CDR1 is LNHDA and CDR2 is SQIVND in the germline V gene (reference sequence). The CDR3 sequence is CASERSGVGYNEQFF. The CDR3 DNA sequence: TGTGCCAGTGAACGGAGCGGGGTGGGGTACAATGAGCAGTTCTTC.

This rearrangement joins TRBV7-9 to TRBJ2-1; D is unresolved. Trimming left V 7 bases short and J 4 bases short, with 8 bases between. The CDR3 consists of 12 residues. Germline V gene sequence: CDR1 SEHNR, CDR2 FQNEAQ (reference sequence). This chain's CDR3 is CASTPLYNEQFF. CDR3 bases: TGTGCCAGCACGCCACTGTACAATGAGCAGTTCTTC.

This clone was seen just once. V is TRBV6-1 and J is TRBJ2-1; D might be TRBD2 (5 bases). V was trimmed by 6 bases and J by 5 bases, leaving 14 bases between them. CDR1 and CDR2 from the germline V gene are MNHNS and SASEGT. This CDR3 is 14 amino acids long. In DNA, the CDR3 is TGTGCCAGCAGGGACTCCGTGACTAACAATGAGCAGTTCTTC. Its protein product is CASRDSVTNNEQFF.

This clone was detected once. The chain has TRBV18 and TRBJ2-3; possible D gene TRBD2, 6 bases. The ends were cut back, 4 bases at V and 2 bases at J, with 13 bases in the middle. The CDR3 runs 15 residues. Per the germline V gene, CDR1 is KGHSH and CDR2 is LQKENI. The CDR3 nucleotides read TGTGCCAGCTCACGGTCAGGGCGGGACACAGATACGCAGTATTTT. Translated: CASSRSGRDTDTQYF.

This chain joins TRBV5-1 and TRBJ2-5, with 13 bases that match TRBD2. This CDR3 has 14 residues. Germline V lookup: CDR1 SGHRS, CDR2 YFSETQ. V lost 3 bases to trimming and J lost 9 bases; unmatched junction nucleotides: 5. The CDR3 here is CASSSGTSGAPQYF. As DNA, the CDR3 is TGCGCCAGCAGCTCCGGGACTAGCGGGGCTCCCCAGTACTTC.

CDR3 protein: CAWSHTGHYGYTF. The CDR3 DNA sequence: TGTGCCTGGAGTCATACAGGGCACTATGGCTACACCTTC. The chain carries TRBV30 and TRBJ1-2, with D possibly matching TRBD1 (6 bases). The V gene lost 2 bases and the J gene lost 3 bases, with 10 bases spanning the gap. This CDR3 spans 13 amino acids. The germline gives CDR1 GTSNPN, CDR2 SVGIG (reference sequence).

This chain uses TRBV7-2 with TRBJ1-2; D call uncertain. This CDR3 is 13 amino acids long. The V gene lost 3 bases and the J gene lost 2 bases, with 7 bases spanning the gap. Germline loops: CDR1 SGHTA, CDR2 FQGNSA. The CDR3 coding sequence is TGTGCCAGCAGCTTGAACACCAACTATGGCTACACCTTC. This encodes CASSLNTNYGYTF.

The rearrangement uses TRBV9 and TRBJ2-2; D is unclear. The germline V gene has CDR1 SGDLS and CDR2 YYNGEE. V was clipped by 0 bases and J by 6 bases, with 6 bases between them. The CDR3 loop spans 13 amino acids. CDR3 in amino acids: CASSVGGPGELFF. DNA of the CDR3: TGTGCCAGCAGCGTAGGTGGGCCCGGGGAGCTGTTTTTT.

The chain carries TRBV6-5 and TRBJ2-5, with D tentatively TRBD1 (6 bases). The end of the DNA is better explained by TRBJ2-7, so the J call may be wrong. Germline V CDR1 and CDR2: MNHEY, SVGAGI. The CDR3 length is 16 residues. The CDR3 protein is CASSYFSRGLYYEQYF. The CDR3 nucleotides read TGTGCCAGCAGTTACTTTAGCAGGGGTTTGTACTACGAGCAGTACTTC.

The rearrangement links TRBV7-2 to TRBJ2-1; D possibly corresponds to TRBD1 (6 bases). CDR3 size: 12 residues. V lost 5 bases to trimming and J lost 10 bases, with 12 bases between them. Germline-derived CDR1 and CDR2 are SGHTA and FQGNSA. CDR3 sequence (DNA): TGTGCCAGCAGCATCGGGACATCCGAGCAGTTCTTC. The encoded protein is CASSIGTSEQFF.

The chain recombines TRBV11-3 with TRBJ2-1; D might be TRBD1 (6 bases). V shed 5 bases and J shed 3 bases, with 11 bases lying between them. CDR1 and CDR2 (germline): SGHNT, YENEEA. The CDR3 is made up of 14 amino acids. CDR3 residues: CASSLRGGYNEQFF. As DNA, the CDR3 is TGTGCCAGCAGCCTCAGGGGTGGCTACAATGAGCAGTTCTTC.

This sequence joins TRBV7-2 and TRBJ1-5; TRBD1 might be the D (5 bases). Germline V CDR1 and CDR2: SGHTA, FQGNSA. The CDR3 is 15 amino acids. V shed 2 bases and J shed 10 bases, with 18 bases lying between them. The CDR3 region is CASSLSGRAVSPQHF. For the CDR3, the DNA is TGTGCCAGCAGCTTATCGGGCAGGGCAGTGAGTCCCCAGCATTTT.

The CDR3, as DNA: TGTGCCAGCTCACTCTCAGGACAGAGAAACACTGAAGCTTTCTTT. This encodes CASSLSGQRNTEAFF. The chain uses TRBV18 and TRBJ1-1; a possible D gene is TRBD1 (6 bases). The CDR3 spans 15 residues. Trimming left V 4 bases short and J 2 bases short, with 14 bases between. Germline V lookup: CDR1 KGHSH, CDR2 LQKENI.

The chain joins TRBV6-5 to TRBJ2-7; D may be TRBD1 (5 bases). There are 15 residues in the CDR3. CDR1 MNHEY and CDR2 SVGAGI come from the germline V gene. With 0 bases removed from V and 3 bases from J, the gap between germline ends came to 12 bases. The CDR3 region is CASSYSRQTRYEQYF. The CDR3 nucleotides are TGTGCCAGCAGTTACTCTCGACAGACACGCTACGAGCAGTACTTC.

This chain connects TRBV6-5 to TRBJ1-5; D perhaps matches TRBD1 (5 bases). Germline-derived CDR1 and CDR2 are MNHEY and SVGAGI. The CDR3 contains 15 residues. Trimming pared 5 bases from V and 6 bases from J, leaving 17 bases between. Written as DNA, the CDR3 is TGTGCCAGCAGTATCCGGGGGGGTGGAGGTCAGCCCCAGCATTTT. Translation gives CASSIRGGGGQPQHF.

This clone has a handful of counts. The chain couples TRBV29-1 to TRBJ1-1; maybe TRBD1 (5 bases). V lost 5 bases and J lost 0, with 10 bases in between. CDR1 is SQVTM and CDR2 is ANQGSEA in the germline V gene. CDR3 length: 13 amino acids. The CDR3 region has the DNA TGCAGCGTTCAGGGAGGGATGAACACTGAAGCTTTCTTT. Its translation is CSVQGGMNTEAFF.

V is TRBV7-9 and J is TRBJ2-1; TRBD2 aligns across 7 bases. The CDR3 has 14 residues. The germline CDR1 and CDR2 sequences are SEHNR and FQNEAQ (reference sequence). The ends lost 8 bases at V and 0 bases at J; junction bases unmatched: 4. The CDR3 spells CASLGGSSYNEQFF. The DNA for the CDR3 is TGTGCCAGCCTCGGCGGGAGCTCCTACAATGAGCAGTTCTTC.

The chain is built from TRBV6-5 and TRBJ1-5, with D unresolved. Trimming shortened V by 7 bases and J by 5 bases, and 12 bases separated the two germline ends. CDR1 and CDR2 from the germline V gene are MNHEY and SVGAGI. This CDR3 has 13 amino acids. CDR3 amino acids: CASTRDKDQPQHF. The CDR3 DNA reads as TGTGCCAGCACCAGAGACAAGGATCAGCCCCAGCATTTT.

This chain connects TRBV27 to TRBJ1-2, with 8 bases identical to TRBD1. There are 14 residues in the CDR3. Looked up from germline, CDR1 is MNHEY and CDR2 is SMNVEV (reference sequence). Trimming cost V 4 bases and J 4 bases; bases outside gene matches: 5. The CDR3: CASSSTGVTYGYTF. The DNA of the CDR3 is TGTGCCAGCAGTTCGACAGGGGTCACCTATGGCTACACCTTC.

The rearrangement links TRBV19 to TRBJ1-1, with 8 positions matching TRBD1. There are 14 residues in the CDR3. In germline, CDR1 is LNHDA, CDR2 SQIVND (reference sequence). Germline trimming cut 4 bases from V and 12 bases from J; bases unmatched to any gene: 13. CDR3 in amino acids: CASSTTGTGGWTFF. CDR3 coding DNA: TGTGCCAGTAGTACAACCGGGACAGGAGGTTGGACTTTCTTT.

The rearrangement joins TRBV4-2 to TRBJ2-7, with 7 positions matching TRBD2. CDR3 size: 14 residues. In germline, CDR1 is LGHNA, CDR2 YNFKEQ. The ends lost 0 bases at V and 3 bases at J; junction bases unmatched: 2. DNA for the CDR3: TGTGCCAGCAGCCAAGAGCGGGGGAGCTACGAGCAGTACTTC. Encoded protein: CASSQERGSYEQYF.

The gene calls are TRBV7-2 and TRBJ2-7; 7 bases fit TRBD2. This CDR3 has 14 amino acids. The V and J ends lost 1 base and 5 bases, in that order; junction bases with no gene match: 5. CDR1 and CDR2 from the germline V gene are SGHTA and FQGNSA. CDR3 in amino acids: CASSLDGRSNEQYF. The CDR3 DNA reads TGTGCCAGCAGCTTAGACGGGAGGTCGAACGAGCAGTACTTC.

The rearrangement joins TRBV5-8 to TRBJ2-7; 7 bases align to TRBD1. The V segment lost 7 bases and the J segment 0 bases; nucleotides outside the gene matches: 4. The length of the CDR3 is 13 residues. CDR1 is SGHTS and CDR2 is YDEGEE in the germline V gene. The CDR3 nucleotides are TGTGCCAGCCCCGACAGGGTCTCCTACGAGCAGTACTTC. It codes for CASPDRVSYEQYF. The full variable domain, completed using reference TRBV5-8 and TRBJ2-7, is EAGVTQSPTHLIKTRGQQATLRCSPISGHTSVYWYQQALGLGLQFLLWYDEGEERNRGNFPPRFSGRQFPNYSSELNVNALELEDSALYLCASPDRVSYEQYFGPGTRLTVT.

The chain combines TRBV5-1 with TRBJ1-2; TRBD1 agrees at 9 bases. CDR1 and CDR2 (germline): SGHRS, YFSETQ. V lost 2 bases and J lost 8; bases outside the gene matches: 4. The CDR3 is 13 amino acids. The CDR3 here is CASSFDRGGGYTF. DNA of the CDR3: TGCGCCAGCAGCTTCGACAGGGGGGGAGGCTACACCTTC.

This clone showed up just once. This chain joins TRBV2 and TRBJ2-7, with TRBD1 identical over 9 bases. Germline trimming cut 3 bases from V and 7 bases from J; bases unmatched to any gene: 1. CDR3 size: 12 residues. Germline CDR1 is SNHLY and CDR2 is FYNNEI. The CDR3 nucleotides are TGTGCCAGCAGTGAGACAGGGGGGGAGCAGTACTTC. This encodes CASSETGGEQYF.

J is TRBJ2-3 and V is TRBV5-4, with 11 positions matching TRBD2. The CDR3 has 19 residues. The trim removed 3 bases at V and 1 base at J, leaving 13 bases unmatched. Germline values: CDR1 SGHNT, CDR2 YYREEE (reference sequence). The DNA for the CDR3 is TGTGCCAGCAGCTCCCCTAAGATAGCGGGAGGGGGTGGCACAGATACGCAGTATTTT. As protein: CASSSPKIAGGGGTDTQYF.

The chain uses TRBV28 and TRBJ2-2, with a weak D call TRBD1 (5 bases). This CDR3 has 16 residues. V gave up 6 bases and J gave up 0 bases, with 14 bases separating them. Per germline, CDR1 MDHEN and CDR2 SYDVKM. CDR3 residues: CASSPWGNPNTGELFF. The CDR3 region has the DNA TGTGCCAGCAGCCCCTGGGGCAATCCGAACACCGGGGAGCTGTTTTTT.

The rearrangement uses TRBV27 and TRBJ2-6; 11 positions agree with TRBD2. V lost 2 bases and J lost 3; bases outside the gene matches: 9. Germline V gives CDR1 MNHEY, CDR2 SMNVEV (reference sequence). The CDR3 runs 19 residues. CDR3 sequence: CASSLLGLAGGFGANVLTF. The CDR3 DNA follows: TGTGCCAGCAGTTTACTGGGTCTAGCGGGAGGATTTGGGGCCAACGTCCTGACTTTC.

The CDR3 DNA sequence: TGTGCCTGGAGTGCGGGGAACTATGGCTACACCTTC. Protein sequence: CAWSAGNYGYTF. V gene TRBV30 combines with J gene TRBJ1-2, with unresolved D. Trimming left V 1 base short and J 2 bases short, with 5 bases between. The germline V gene has CDR1 GTSNPN and CDR2 SVGIG (reference sequence). The CDR3 is 12 amino acids.

The table lists this clone with a few counts. V gene TRBV30 combines with J gene TRBJ1-5; no clear D gene. The germline V gene encodes CDR1 GTSNPN and CDR2 SVGIG (reference sequence). The CDR3 length is 12 residues. V dropped 2 bases and J dropped 5 bases, with 7 bases sitting between them. This chain's CDR3 is CAWSSRDQPQHF. CDR3 DNA: TGTGCCTGGAGTTCCCGGGATCAGCCCCAGCATTTT.

V gene TRBV5-1 combines with J gene TRBJ2-5, with 7 positions matching TRBD1. Germline CDR1 and CDR2: SGHRS and YFSETQ. CDR3 length: 15 residues. Losses at the gene ends were 2 bases for V and 2 bases for J; bases not matched to a gene: 6. The CDR3 loop is CASSFTPGQQETQYF. DNA for the CDR3: TGCGCCAGCAGCTTCACCCCGGGACAGCAAGAGACCCAGTACTTC.

This chain uses TRBV7-9 with TRBJ2-7; 9 bases align to TRBD1. Germline V gives CDR1 SEHNR, CDR2 FQNEAQ (reference sequence). Trimming removed 4 bases from V and 5 bases from J; junction bases left unmatched: 9. The CDR3 totals 15 residues. The CDR3 here is CASSSHRDRAHEQYF. CDR3 DNA: TGTGCCAGCAGCTCCCACCGGGACAGGGCTCACGAGCAGTACTTC. Drawing the rest from reference TRBV7-9 and TRBJ2-7, the complete variable domain is DTGVSQNPRHKITKRGQNVTFRCDPISEHNRLYWYRQTLGQGPEFLTYFQNEAQLEKSRLLSDRFSAERPKGSFSTLEIQRTEQGDSAMYLCASSSHRDRAHEQYFGPGTRLTVT.